This TCR beta chain appears in the sequencing data of a study of shared T cell receptors in the human thymus. The repertoire was sequenced with immunoSEQ multiplex PCR; TCRdb's copy has only in-frame clones and lacks some. Counted here are 500,000 to 850,000 clones, approximately 89% occurring once; the ten biggest clones make up over 0.008%. The V end was cut by 0 bases, the J end by 0 bases, with 25 bases between. Germline CDR1 reads SGHDN; CDR2 reads FVKESK. The CDR3 sequence is 21 residues long. These data also featured in a second study, about human thymus T cells. From that second work: Samples came from healthy Finnish infants during open corrective cardiac surgery. Resections from corrective heart surgery supplied the thymus tissue. Thymic and blood repertoires showed apparently biased V and J gene usage. Related research has reported that thymic repertoires overlap highly among unrelated individuals.

This clonotype originated in a boy under three years old with a congenital heart defect. V is TRBV14 and J is TRBJ2-3; D may be TRBD1 (6 bases). The material sequenced was thymocytes. CDR3 residues: CASSQEPPQGWPESSTDTQYF. The CDR3 DNA follows: TGTGCCAGCAGCCAAGAACCCCCACAGGGATGGCCCGAGTCTAGCACAGATACGCAGTATTTT.